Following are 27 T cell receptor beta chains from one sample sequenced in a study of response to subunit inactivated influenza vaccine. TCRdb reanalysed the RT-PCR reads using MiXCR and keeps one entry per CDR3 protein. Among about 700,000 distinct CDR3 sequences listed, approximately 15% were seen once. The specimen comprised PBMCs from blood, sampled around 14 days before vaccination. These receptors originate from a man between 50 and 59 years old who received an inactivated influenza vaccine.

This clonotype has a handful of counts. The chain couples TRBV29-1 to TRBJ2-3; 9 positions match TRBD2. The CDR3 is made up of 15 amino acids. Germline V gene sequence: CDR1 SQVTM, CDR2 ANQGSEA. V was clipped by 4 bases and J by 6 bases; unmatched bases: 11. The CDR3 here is CSVARGASGTDTQYF. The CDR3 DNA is TGCAGCGTTGCCCGGGGGGCTAGCGGGACGGATACGCAGTATTTT.

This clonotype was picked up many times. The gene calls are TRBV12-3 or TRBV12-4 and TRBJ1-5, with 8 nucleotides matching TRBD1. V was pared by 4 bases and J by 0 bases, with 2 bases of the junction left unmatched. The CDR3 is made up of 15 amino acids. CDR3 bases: TGTGCCAGCAGTTCGGACAGGGATAGCAATCAGCCCCAGCATTTT. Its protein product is CASSSDRDSNQPQHF.

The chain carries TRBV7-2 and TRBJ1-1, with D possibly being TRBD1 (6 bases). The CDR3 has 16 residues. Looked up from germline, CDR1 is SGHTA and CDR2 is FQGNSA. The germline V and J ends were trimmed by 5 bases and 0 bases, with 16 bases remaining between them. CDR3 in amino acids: CASSPRPGTLNTEAFF. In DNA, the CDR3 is TGTGCCAGCAGCCCCCGACCCGGGACATTGAACACTGAAGCTTTCTTT.

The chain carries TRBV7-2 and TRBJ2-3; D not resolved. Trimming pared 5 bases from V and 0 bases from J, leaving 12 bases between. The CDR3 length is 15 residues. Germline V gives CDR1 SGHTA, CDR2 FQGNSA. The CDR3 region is CASSLRLHSTDTQYF. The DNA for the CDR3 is TGTGCCAGCAGCCTCAGACTCCATAGCACAGATACGCAGTATTTT.

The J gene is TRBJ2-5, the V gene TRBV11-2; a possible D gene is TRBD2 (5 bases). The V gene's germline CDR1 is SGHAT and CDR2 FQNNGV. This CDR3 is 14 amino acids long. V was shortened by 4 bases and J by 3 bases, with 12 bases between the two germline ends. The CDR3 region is CASSSGLAKETQYF. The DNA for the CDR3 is TGTGCCAGCAGCTCTGGACTTGCGAAAGAGACCCAGTACTTC.

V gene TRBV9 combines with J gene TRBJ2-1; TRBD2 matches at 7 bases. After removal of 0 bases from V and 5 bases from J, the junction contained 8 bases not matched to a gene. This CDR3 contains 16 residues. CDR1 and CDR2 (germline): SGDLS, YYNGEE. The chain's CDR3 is CASSVAPAGFNNEQFF. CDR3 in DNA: TGTGCCAGCAGCGTAGCCCCAGCGGGGTTTAACAATGAGCAGTTCTTC.

CDR3 amino acids: CASSLAGSAFF. The CDR3, as DNA: TGTGCCAGCAGTTTAGCTGGGTCCGCGTTCTTC. The rearrangement links TRBV12-3 or TRBV12-4 to TRBJ2-1; D is unresolved. The CDR3 sequence is 11 residues long. V gave up 0 bases and J gave up 15 bases, with 9 bases separating them.

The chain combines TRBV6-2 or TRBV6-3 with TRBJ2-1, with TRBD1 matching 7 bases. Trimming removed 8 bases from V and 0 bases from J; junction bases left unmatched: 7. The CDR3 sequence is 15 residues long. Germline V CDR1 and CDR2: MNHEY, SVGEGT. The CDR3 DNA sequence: TGTGCCAGCTGGGACAGCATGAGCTCCTACAATGAGCAGTTCTTC. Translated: CASWDSMSSYNEQFF.

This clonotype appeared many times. The CDR3 nucleotides are TGCGCCAGCAGCTTATCAGGACTAGCCACCGATACGCAGTATTTT. This encodes CASSLSGLATDTQYF. The chain recombines TRBV5-1 with TRBJ2-3, with 8 bases lining up with TRBD2. Trimming took 2 bases from V and 6 from J; bases not matched to a gene: 8. Germline V gene data show CDR1 as SGHRS and CDR2 as YFSETQ. This CDR3 region has 15 residues.

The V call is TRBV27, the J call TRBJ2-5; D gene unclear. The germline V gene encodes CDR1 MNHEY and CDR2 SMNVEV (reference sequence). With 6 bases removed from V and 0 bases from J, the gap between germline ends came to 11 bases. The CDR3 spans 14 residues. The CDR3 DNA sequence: TGTGCCAGCAGAGCTCTTAAGTACCAAGAGACCCAGTACTTC. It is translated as CASRALKYQETQYF.

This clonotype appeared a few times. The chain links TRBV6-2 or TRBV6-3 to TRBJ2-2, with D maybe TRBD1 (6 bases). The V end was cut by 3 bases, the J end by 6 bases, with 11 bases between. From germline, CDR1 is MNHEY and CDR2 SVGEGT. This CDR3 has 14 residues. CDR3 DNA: TGTGCCAGCAGTTATTTTACAGGGTCCGGGGAGCTGTTTTTT. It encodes CASSYFTGSGELFF.

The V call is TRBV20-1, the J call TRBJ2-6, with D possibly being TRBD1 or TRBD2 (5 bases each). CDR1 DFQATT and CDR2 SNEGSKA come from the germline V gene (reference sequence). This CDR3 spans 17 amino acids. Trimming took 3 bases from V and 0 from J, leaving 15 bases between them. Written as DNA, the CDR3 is TGCAGTGCTAGGGGACGCGGATCTTACTCTGGGGCCAACGTCCTGACTTTC. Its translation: CSARGRGSYSGANVLTF.

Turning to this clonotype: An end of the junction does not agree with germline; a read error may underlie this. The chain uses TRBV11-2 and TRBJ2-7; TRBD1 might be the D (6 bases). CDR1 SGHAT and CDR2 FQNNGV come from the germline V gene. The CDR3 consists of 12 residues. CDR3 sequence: CASSLGLQGLVF. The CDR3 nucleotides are TGTGCCAGCAGCTTAGGCCTACAGGGTCTGGTCTTC.

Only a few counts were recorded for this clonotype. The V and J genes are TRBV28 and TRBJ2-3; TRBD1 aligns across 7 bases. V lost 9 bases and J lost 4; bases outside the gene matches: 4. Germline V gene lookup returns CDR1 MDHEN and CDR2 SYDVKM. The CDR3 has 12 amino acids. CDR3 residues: CASTDRPDTQYF. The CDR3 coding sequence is TGTGCCAGTACGGACAGGCCAGATACGCAGTATTTT. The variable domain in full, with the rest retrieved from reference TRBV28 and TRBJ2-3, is DVKVTQSSRYLVKRTGEKVFLECVQDMDHENMFWYRQDPGLGLRLIYFSYDVKMKEKGDIPEGYSVSREKKERFSLILESASTNQTSMYLCASTDRPDTQYFGPGTRLTVL.

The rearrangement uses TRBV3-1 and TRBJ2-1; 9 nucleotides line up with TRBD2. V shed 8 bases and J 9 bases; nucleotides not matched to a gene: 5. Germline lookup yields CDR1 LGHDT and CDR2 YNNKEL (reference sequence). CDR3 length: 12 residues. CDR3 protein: CASGGGAAEQFF. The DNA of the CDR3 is TGTGCCAGCGGCGGGGGGGCCGCTGAGCAGTTCTTC.

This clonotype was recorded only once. The CDR3 loop reads CASSVRRPPLAGDTQYF. CDR3 DNA sequence: TGCGCCAGCAGCGTCCGAAGGCCCCCGCTCGCTGGAGATACGCAGTATTTT. The chain uses TRBV5-1 and TRBJ2-3; D gene unclear. Between the trimmed V and J ends, which lost 4 bases and 5 bases, there was a span of 23 bases. The CDR3 is 17 residues long. CDR1 SGHRS and CDR2 YFSETQ come from the germline V gene.

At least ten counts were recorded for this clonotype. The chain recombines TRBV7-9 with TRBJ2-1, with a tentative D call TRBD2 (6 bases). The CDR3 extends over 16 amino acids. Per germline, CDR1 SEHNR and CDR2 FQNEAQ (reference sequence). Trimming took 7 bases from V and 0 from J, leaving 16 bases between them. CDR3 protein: CASIPRVAVSYNEQFF. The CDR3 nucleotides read TGTGCCAGCATTCCCAGGGTAGCGGTCTCCTACAATGAGCAGTTCTTC.

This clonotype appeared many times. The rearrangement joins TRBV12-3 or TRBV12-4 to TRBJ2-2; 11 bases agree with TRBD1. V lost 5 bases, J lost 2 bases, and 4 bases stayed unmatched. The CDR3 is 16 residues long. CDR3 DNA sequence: TGTGCCAGCAGTCCAGGGACAGGGGGAAACACCGGGGAGCTGTTTTTT. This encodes CASSPGTGGNTGELFF.

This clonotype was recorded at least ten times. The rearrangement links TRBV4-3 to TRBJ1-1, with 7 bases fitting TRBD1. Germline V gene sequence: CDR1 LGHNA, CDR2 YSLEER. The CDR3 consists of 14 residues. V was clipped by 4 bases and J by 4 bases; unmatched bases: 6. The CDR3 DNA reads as TGCGCCAGCAGCCTAAGTTACAGGGGCACTGAAGCTTTCTTT. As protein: CASSLSYRGTEAFF.

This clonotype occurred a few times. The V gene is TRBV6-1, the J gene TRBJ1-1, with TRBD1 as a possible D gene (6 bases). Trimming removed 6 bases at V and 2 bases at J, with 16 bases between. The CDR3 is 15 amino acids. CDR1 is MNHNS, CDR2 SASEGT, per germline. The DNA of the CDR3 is TGTGCCAGCAGCAGAAACTGGGGGCAAAACACTGAAGCTTTCTTT. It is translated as CASSRNWGQNTEAFF.

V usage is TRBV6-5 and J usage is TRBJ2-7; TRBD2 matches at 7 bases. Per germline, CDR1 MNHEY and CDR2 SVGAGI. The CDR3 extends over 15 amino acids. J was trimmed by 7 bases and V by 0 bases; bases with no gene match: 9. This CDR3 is CASSYSLSGVMEQYF. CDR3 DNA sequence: TGTGCCAGCAGTTACTCGTTAAGCGGGGTTATGGAGCAGTACTTC.

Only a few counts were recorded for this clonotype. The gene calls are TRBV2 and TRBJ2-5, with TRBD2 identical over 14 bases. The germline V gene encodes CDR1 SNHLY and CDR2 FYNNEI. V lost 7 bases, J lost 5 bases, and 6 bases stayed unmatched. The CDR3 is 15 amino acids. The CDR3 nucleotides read TGTGCCAGCACGGGACTAGCGGGAGTCTCTGAGACCCAGTACTTC. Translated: CASTGLAGVSETQYF.

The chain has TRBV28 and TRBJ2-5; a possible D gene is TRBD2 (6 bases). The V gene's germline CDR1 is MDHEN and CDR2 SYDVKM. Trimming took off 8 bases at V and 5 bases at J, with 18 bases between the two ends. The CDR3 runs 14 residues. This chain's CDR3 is CASQTMGGGETQYF. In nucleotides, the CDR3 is TGTGCCAGCCAAACAATGGGCGGAGGGGAGACCCAGTACTTC.

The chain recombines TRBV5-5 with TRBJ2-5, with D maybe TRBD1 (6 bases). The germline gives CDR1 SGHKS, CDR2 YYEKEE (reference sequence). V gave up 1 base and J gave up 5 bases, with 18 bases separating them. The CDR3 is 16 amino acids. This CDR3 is CASSLSAGQRRETQYF. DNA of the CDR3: TGTGCCAGCAGCTTGTCCGCAGGACAGAGAAGGGAGACCCAGTACTTC.

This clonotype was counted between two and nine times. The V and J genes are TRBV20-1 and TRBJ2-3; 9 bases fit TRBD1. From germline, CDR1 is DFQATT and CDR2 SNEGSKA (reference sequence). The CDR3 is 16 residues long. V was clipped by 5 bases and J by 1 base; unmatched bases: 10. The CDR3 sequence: CSARDREAIRTDTQYF. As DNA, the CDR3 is TGCAGTGCTCGGGACAGGGAGGCGATCCGCACAGATACGCAGTATTTT.

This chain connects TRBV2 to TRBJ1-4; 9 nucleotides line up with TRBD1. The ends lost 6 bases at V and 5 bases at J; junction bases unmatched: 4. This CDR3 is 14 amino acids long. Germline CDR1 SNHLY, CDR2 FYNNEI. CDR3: CASRDRGRNEKLFF. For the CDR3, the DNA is TGTGCCAGCAGGGACAGGGGCAGAAATGAAAAACTGTTTTTT.

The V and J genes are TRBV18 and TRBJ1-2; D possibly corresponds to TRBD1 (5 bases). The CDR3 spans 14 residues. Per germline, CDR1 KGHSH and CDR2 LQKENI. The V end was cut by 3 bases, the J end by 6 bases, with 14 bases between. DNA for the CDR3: TGTGCCAGCTCACCTGGGGAGACAGTTCATGGCTACACCTTC. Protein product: CASSPGETVHGYTF.